This is a list of T cell receptor beta chains from one sample in a study of blood T cell repertoires in COVID-19. Measured with immunoSEQ multiplex PCR; TCRdb has only the in-frame clones, and not every one. The top ten clones hold approximately 30% of a sample with around 100,000 clones, just under 80% of them seen once. Source material: peripheral blood. Receptors originate from a man between 65 and 85 years old with active or convalescent COVID-19. Both conserved end residues are part of each CDR3. Not all rows give a size; the values are once, few, many and, for expanded clones, a class.

J: TRBJ1-2
V: TRBV18
size: few
CDR3: CASSTLQDVGYTF

J: TRBJ1-1
V: TRBV28
size: once
CDR3: CASSLGRQVNTEAFF

J: TRBJ2-2
V: TRBV6-5
size: .
CDR3: CASSSPRNTGELFF

J: TRBJ2-1
V: TRBV20-1
size: .
CDR3: CSASTYGLAGGYNEQFF

J: TRBJ1-4
V: TRBV29-1
size: few
CDR3: CSVGQGGEKLFF

J: TRBJ1-5
V: TRBV19
size: .
CDR3: CASSPGTGFSNQPQHF

J: TRBJ1-2
V: TRBV28
size: .
CDR3: CASSSRQGADYGYTF

J: TRBJ1-1
V: TRBV29-1
size: .
CDR3: CSVLRGHNTEAFF

J: TRBJ2-2
V: TRBV9
size: .
CDR3: CASSGQGINTGELFF

J: TRBJ2-7
V: TRBV3-1/TRBV3-2
size: .
CDR3: CASSHLSYEQYF

J: TRBJ1-3
V: TRBV5-6
size: once
CDR3: CASSLILSGNTIYF

J: TRBJ2-1
V: TRBV5-5
size: .
CDR3: CASSPGQGSYNEQFF

J: TRBJ1-6
V: TRBV18
size: few
CDR3: CASSPFDPTGGNSPLHF

J: TRBJ2-3
V: TRBV19
size: .
CDR3: CASSIYAGASTDTQYF

J: TRBJ1-6
V: TRBV3-1/TRBV3-2
size: .
CDR3: CASSQRTGPSLLHF

J: TRBJ2-1
V: TRBV5-5
size: once
CDR3: CASSFPGQGNEQFF

J: TRBJ2-3
V: TRBV4-1
size: once
CDR3: CASSQPRGGTDTQYF

J: TRBJ2-5
V: TRBV7-2
size: .
CDR3: CASSLRDRRAQETQYF

J: TRBJ2-1
V: TRBV19
size: .
CDR3: CASNGPTGNNEQFF

J: TRBJ1-6
V: TRBV30
size: .
CDR3: CAWSVSTGVNSPLHF

J: TRBJ2-1
V: TRBV11-2
size: few
CDR3: CASSLDMLAGDNNEQFF

J: TRBJ2-7
V: TRBV18
size: .
CDR3: CASSPGQGVHEQYF

J: TRBJ1-2
V: TRBV29-1
size: .
CDR3: CSVDTGGILLDGYTF

J: TRBJ1-1
V: TRBV24-1
size: .
CDR3: CAISDRDDEAFF

J: TRBJ2-1
V: TRBV4-1
size: .
CDR3: CASSRGLAGGIGDEQFF

J: TRBJ1-2
V: TRBV5-8
size: .
CDR3: CASSSTTPYYGYTF

J: TRBJ2-1
V: TRBV6-5
size: once
CDR3: CASTERGSYNEQFF

J: TRBJ1-1
V: TRBV2
size: .
CDR3: CATVTGTTEAFF

J: TRBJ2-2
V: TRBV5-4
size: .
CDR3: CASSLGLATAGELFF

J: TRBJ2-3
V: TRBV5-8
size: .
CDR3: CASTLGGGRTDTQYF

J: TRBJ2-7
V: TRBV24-1
size: few
CDR3: CATSDATSGSHEQYF

J: TRBJ1-6
V: TRBV28
size: .
CDR3: CASRTGTENNSPLHF

J: TRBJ2-1
V: TRBV4-1
size: .
CDR3: CASSPGQGGNEQFF

J: TRBJ2-1
V: TRBV5-8
size: .
CDR3: CASSSGLAGASNEQFF

J: TRBJ1-5
V: TRBV29-1
size: .
CDR3: CSVQQGNQPQHF

J: TRBJ1-6
V: TRBV5-4
size: once
CDR3: CASSGTGNVNSPLHF

J: TRBJ1-3
V: TRBV7-9
size: .
CDR3: CASSPGNTIYF